These 5 T cell receptor beta chains originate from one sample sequenced in a study of cytomegalovirus exposure and HLA in healthy donors (dated 2017 in TCRdb). The protocol used for the library was the immunoSEQ multiplex PCR assay. A mixture of 60 forward primers for TCR Vbeta segments and 13 reverse primers for TCR Jbeta segments was used in the multiplex PCR. In its TCRdb copy, this immuneACCESS table keeps in-frame sequences only and misses some clones. Where compared with another copy, unresolved V genes explain less than half of these, and the others have no known cause. In all, the sample holds 150,000 or so clones, and about 77% of those were seen once. Of the sample, roughly 3.7% is held by the ten largest clones. Sequencing was done on a sample of PBMCs. All receptors derive from a male donor in good health and CMV-seronegative.

The gene calls are TRBV5-1 and TRBJ2-1; tentatively, D is TRBD1 (5 bases). Trimming shortened V by 5 bases and J by 8 bases, and 20 bases separated the two germline ends. The CDR3 has 15 amino acids. Germline V gene data show CDR1 as SGHRS and CDR2 as YFSETQ. The CDR3 reads CASSLDSSPLDEQFF. CDR3 in DNA: TGCGCCAGCAGTCTTGACAGCTCGCCCTTGGATGAGCAGTTCTTC. The full variable domain, its missing parts supplied by reference TRBV5-1 and TRBJ2-1, is KAGVTQTPRYLIKTRGQQVTLSCSPISGHRSVSWYQQTPGQGLQFLFEYFSETQRNKGNFPGRFSGRQFSNSRSEMNVSTLELGDSALYLCASSLDSSPLDEQFFGPGTRLTVL.

The V call is TRBV9, the J call TRBJ1-5; D gene ambiguous. The CDR3 contains 15 residues. CDR1 and CDR2 (germline): SGDLS, YYNGEE. Trimming removed 6 bases from V and 5 bases from J, with 18 bases in between. The CDR3 DNA sequence: TGTGCCAGCAACCAAGCTGGAGTTAGTCATCAGCCCCAGCATTTT. Protein: CASNQAGVSHQPQHF.

The gene calls are TRBV18 and TRBJ2-2; 7 nucleotides line up with TRBD2. The length of the CDR3 is 20 residues. V lost 1 base, J lost 1 base, and 15 bases stayed unmatched. Germline lookup yields CDR1 KGHSH and CDR2 LQKENI. The CDR3 region has the DNA TGTGCCAGCTCACCACGGTTATCGCTAGCGGAGAGGAAGAACACCGGGGAGCTGTTTTTT. It is translated as CASSPRLSLAERKNTGELFF.

The chain employs TRBV25-1 and TRBJ2-5, with D maybe TRBD1 (5 bases). Looked up from germline, CDR1 is MGHDK and CDR2 is SYGVNS. CDR3 length: 14 residues. V was cut by 1 base and J by 3 bases, with 9 bases left in between. CDR3 sequence reads: CASSELGVEETQYF. CDR3 DNA: TGTGCCAGCAGTGAATTAGGGGTAGAAGAGACCCAGTACTTC. Variable domain in full (rest from reference TRBV25-1 and TRBJ2-5): EADIYQTPRYLVIGTGKKITLECSQTMGHDKMYWYQQDPGMELHLIHYSYGVNSTEKGDLSSESTVSRIRTEHFPLTLESARPSHTSQYLCASSELGVEETQYFGPGTRLLVL.

V and J are TRBV25-1 and TRBJ2-4, with TRBD1 identical over 7 bases. The CDR3 is made up of 13 amino acids. In germline, CDR1 is MGHDK, CDR2 SYGVNS. Trimming removed 8 bases from V and 0 bases from J; junction bases left unmatched: 1. The CDR3 region is CASGDRAKNIQYF. DNA of the CDR3: TGTGCCAGCGGGGACAGAGCCAAAAACATTCAGTACTTC.